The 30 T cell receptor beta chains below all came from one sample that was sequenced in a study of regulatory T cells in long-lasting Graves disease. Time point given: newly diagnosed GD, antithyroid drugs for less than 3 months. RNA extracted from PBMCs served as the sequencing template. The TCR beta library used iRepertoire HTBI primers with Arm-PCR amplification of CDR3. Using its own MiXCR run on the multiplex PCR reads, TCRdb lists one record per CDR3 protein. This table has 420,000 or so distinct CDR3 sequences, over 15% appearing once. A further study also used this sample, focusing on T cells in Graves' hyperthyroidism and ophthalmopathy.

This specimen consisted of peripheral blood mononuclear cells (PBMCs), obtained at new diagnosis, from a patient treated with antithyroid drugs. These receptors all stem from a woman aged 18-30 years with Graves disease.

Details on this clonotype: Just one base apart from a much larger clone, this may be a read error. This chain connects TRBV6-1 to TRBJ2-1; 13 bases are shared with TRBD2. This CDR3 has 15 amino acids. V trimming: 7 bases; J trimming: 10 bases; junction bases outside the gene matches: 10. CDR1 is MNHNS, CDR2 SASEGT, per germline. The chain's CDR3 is CASTDWTSGSHEQFF. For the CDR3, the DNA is TGTGCCAGCACCGACTGGACTAGCGGGAGCCACGAGCAGTTCTTC.

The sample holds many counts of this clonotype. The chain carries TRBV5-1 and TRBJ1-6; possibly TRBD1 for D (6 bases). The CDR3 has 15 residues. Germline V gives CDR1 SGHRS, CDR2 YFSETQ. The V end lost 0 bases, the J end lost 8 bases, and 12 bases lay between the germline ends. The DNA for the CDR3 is TGCGCCAGCAGCTTGGGGGGGGGCCTGGATTCACCCCTCCACTTT. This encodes CASSLGGGLDSPLHF.

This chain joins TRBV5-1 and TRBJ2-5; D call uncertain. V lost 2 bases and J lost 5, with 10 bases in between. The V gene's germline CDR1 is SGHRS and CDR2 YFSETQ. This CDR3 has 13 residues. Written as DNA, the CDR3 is TGCGCCAGCAGCTTAATTGGGTATGAGACCCAGTACTTC. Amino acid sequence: CASSLIGYETQYF.

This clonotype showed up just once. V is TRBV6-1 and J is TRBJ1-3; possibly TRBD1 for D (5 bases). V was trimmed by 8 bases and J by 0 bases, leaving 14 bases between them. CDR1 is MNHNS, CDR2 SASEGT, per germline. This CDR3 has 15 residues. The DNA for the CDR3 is TGTGCCAGCGATTCCGGGGGACCCTCTGGAAACACCATATATTTT. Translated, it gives CASDSGGPSGNTIYF.

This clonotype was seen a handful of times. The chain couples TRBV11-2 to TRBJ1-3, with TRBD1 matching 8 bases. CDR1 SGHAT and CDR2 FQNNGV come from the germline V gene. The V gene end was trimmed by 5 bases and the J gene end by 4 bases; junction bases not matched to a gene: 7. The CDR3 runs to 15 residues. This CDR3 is CASSLTGAVGNTIYF. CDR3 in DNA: TGTGCCAGCAGCCTGACAGGGGCAGTAGGAAACACCATATATTTT.

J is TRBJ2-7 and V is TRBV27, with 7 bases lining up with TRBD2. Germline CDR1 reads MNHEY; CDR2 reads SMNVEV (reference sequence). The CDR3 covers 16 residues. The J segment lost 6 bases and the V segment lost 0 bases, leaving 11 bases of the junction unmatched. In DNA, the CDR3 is TGTGCCAGCAGTTTATCGGGAGGGGTTGGGCCTCTCGAGCAGTACTTC. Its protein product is CASSLSGGVGPLEQYF.

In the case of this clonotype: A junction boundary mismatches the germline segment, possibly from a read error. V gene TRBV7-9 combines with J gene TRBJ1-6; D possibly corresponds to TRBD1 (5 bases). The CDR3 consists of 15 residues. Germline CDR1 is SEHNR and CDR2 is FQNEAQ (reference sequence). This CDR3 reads CASSPRDLLKSPFHF. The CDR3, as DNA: TGTGCCAGCAGCCCCAGGGACTTACTAAAATCACCCTTCCACTTT.

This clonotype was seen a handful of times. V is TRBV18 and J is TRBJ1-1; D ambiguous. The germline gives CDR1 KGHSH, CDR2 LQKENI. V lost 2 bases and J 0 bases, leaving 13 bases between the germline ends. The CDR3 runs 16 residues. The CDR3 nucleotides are TGTGCCAGCTCACCAGGGCCCCGGCTGATGAACACTGAAGCTTTCTTT. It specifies CASSPGPRLMNTEAFF.

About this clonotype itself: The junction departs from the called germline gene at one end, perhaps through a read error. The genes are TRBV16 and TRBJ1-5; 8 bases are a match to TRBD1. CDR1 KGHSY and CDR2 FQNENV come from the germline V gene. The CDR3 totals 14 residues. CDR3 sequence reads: CASRQLTGVQPQHF. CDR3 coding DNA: TGTGCCAGCAGACAATTGACAGGGGTACAGCCCCAGCATTTT.

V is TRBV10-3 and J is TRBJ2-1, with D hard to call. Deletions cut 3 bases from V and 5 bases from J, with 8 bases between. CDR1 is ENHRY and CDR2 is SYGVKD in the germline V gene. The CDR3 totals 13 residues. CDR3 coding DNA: TGTGCCATCAGTGAAATAGGGAACAATGAGCAGTTCTTC. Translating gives CAISEIGNNEQFF.

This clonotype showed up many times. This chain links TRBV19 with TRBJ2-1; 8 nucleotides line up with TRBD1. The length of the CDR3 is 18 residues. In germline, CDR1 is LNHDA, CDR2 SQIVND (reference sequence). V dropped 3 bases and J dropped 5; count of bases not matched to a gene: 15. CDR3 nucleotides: TGTGCCAGTAGTATCCCGGGAAAATTGGGGACAGGCAACAATGAGCAGTTCTTC. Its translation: CASSIPGKLGTGNNEQFF.

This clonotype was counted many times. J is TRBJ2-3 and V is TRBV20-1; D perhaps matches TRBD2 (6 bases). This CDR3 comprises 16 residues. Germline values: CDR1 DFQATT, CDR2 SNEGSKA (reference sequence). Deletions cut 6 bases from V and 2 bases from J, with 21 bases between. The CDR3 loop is CSAQPSLRDITDTQYF. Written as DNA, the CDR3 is TGCAGTGCCCAACCCTCTTTGCGGGATATCACAGATACGCAGTATTTT.

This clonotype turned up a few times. The CDR3: CASSLSVLADNTDTQYF. For the CDR3, the DNA is TGTGCCAGCAGTTTATCAGTACTAGCGGATAACACAGATACGCAGTATTTT. V and J are TRBV28 and TRBJ2-3; 8 bases line up with TRBD2. V lost 1 base and J lost 2; bases outside the gene matches: 8. This CDR3 comprises 17 residues. Looked up from germline, CDR1 is MDHEN and CDR2 is SYDVKM.

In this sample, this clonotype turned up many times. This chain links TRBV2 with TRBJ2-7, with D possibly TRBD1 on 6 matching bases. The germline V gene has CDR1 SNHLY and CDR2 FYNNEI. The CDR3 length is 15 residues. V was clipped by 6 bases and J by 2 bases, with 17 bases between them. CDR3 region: CASSFEGTNAYEQYF. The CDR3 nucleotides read TGTGCCAGCAGCTTCGAAGGGACAAACGCCTACGAGCAGTACTTC. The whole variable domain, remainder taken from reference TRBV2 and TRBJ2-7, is EPEVTQTPSHQVTQMGQEVILRCVPISNHLYFYWYRQILGQKVEFLVSFYNNEISEKSEIFDDQFSVERPDGSNFTLKIRSTKLEDSAMYFCASSFEGTNAYEQYFGPGTRLTVT.

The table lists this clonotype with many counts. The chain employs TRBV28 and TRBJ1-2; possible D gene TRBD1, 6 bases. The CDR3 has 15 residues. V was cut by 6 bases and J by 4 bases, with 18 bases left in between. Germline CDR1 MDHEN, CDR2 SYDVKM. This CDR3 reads CASRISQGFGYGYTF. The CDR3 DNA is TGTGCCAGCAGGATTTCCCAGGGGTTTGGCTATGGCTACACCTTC.

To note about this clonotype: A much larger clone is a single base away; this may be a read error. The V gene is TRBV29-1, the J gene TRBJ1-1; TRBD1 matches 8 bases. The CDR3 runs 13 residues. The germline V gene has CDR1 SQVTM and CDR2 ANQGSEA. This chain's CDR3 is CGVYGQGGTEAFF. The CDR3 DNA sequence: TGCGGCGTTTACGGACAGGGAGGCACTGAAGCTTTCTTT.

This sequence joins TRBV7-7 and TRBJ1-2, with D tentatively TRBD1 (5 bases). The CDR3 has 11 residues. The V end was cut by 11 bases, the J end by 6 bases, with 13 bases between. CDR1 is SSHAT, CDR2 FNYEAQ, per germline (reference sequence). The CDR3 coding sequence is TGTGCCGTCCTGGGGGGTGATGGCTACACCTTC. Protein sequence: CAVLGGDGYTF.

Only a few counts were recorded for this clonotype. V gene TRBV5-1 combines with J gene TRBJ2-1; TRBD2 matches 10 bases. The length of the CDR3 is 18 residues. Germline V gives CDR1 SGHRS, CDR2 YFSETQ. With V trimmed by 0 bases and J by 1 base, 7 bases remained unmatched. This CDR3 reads CASSLGKTSGPSYNEQFF. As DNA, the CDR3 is TGCGCCAGCAGCTTGGGAAAGACTAGCGGGCCTTCCTACAATGAGCAGTTCTTC.

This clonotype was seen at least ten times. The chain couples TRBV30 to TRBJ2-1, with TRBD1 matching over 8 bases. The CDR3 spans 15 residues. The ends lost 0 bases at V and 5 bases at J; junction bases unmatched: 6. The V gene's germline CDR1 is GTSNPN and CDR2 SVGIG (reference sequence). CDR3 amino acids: CAWSVGQGADNEQFF. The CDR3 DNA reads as TGTGCCTGGAGTGTGGGGCAGGGGGCAGACAATGAGCAGTTCTTC.

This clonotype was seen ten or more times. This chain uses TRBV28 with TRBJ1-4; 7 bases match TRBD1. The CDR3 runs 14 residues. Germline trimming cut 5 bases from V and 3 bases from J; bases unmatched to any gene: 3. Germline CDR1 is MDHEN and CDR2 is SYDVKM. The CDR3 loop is CASSRQGSNEKLFF. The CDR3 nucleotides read TGTGCCAGCAGTCGACAGGGTTCTAATGAAAAACTGTTTTTT. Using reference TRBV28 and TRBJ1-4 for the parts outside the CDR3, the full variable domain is DVKVTQSSRYLVKRTGEKVFLECVQDMDHENMFWYRQDPGLGLRLIYFSYDVKMKEKGDIPEGYSVSREKKERFSLILESASTNQTSMYLCASSRQGSNEKLFFGSGTQLSVL.

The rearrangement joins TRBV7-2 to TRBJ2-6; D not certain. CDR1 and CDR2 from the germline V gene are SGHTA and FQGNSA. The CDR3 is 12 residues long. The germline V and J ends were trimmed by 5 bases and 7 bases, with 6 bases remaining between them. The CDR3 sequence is CASSHPANVLTF. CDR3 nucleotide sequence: TGTGCCAGCAGCCATCCAGCCAACGTCCTGACTTTC.

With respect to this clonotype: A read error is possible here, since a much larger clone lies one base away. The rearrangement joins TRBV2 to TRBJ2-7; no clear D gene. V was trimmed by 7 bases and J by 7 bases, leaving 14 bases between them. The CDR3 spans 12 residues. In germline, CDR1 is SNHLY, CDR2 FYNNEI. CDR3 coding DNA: TGTGCCAGCAATAAACTCCACAATGAGCAGTACTTC. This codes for CASNKLHNEQYF.

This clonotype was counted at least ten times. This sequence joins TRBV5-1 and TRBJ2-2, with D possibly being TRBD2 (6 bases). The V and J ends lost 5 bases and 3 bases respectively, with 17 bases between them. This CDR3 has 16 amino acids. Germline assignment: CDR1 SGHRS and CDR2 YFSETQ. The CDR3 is CASSIPRRDDTGELFF. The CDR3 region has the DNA TGCGCCAGCAGTATCCCTCGGCGGGATGACACCGGGGAGCTGTTTTTT.

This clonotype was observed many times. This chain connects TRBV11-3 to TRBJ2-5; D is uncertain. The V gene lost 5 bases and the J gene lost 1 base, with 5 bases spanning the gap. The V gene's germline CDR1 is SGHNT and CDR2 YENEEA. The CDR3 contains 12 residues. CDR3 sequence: CASSTAQETQYF. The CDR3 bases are TGTGCCAGCAGCACCGCCCAAGAGACCCAGTACTTC.

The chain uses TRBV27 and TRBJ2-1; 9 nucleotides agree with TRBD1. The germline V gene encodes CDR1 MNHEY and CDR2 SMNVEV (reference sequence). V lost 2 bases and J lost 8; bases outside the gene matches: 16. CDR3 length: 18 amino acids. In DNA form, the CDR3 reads TGTGCCAGCAGTTTAGAGGGGCTCTGGGACAGGGAACCACATGAGCAGTTCTTC. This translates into CASSLEGLWDREPHEQFF.

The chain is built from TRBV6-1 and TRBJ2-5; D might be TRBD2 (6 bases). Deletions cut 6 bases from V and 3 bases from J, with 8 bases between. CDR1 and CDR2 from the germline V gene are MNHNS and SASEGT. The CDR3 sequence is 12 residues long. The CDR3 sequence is CASRRREETQYF. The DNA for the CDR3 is TGTGCCAGCAGGAGGAGGGAAGAGACCCAGTACTTC.

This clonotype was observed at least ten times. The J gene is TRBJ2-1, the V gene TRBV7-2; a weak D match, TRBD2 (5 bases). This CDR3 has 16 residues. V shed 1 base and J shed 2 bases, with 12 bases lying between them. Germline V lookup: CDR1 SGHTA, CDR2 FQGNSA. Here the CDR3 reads CASSLVGRATYNEQFF. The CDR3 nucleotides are TGTGCCAGCAGCTTAGTAGGGAGAGCCACCTACAATGAGCAGTTCTTC.

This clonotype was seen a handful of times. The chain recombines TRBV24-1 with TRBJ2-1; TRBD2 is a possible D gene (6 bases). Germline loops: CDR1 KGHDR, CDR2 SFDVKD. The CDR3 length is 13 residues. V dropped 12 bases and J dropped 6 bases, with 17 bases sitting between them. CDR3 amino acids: CAAPPGLSNEQFF. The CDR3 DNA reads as TGTGCCGCCCCCCCGGGACTGAGCAATGAGCAGTTCTTC.

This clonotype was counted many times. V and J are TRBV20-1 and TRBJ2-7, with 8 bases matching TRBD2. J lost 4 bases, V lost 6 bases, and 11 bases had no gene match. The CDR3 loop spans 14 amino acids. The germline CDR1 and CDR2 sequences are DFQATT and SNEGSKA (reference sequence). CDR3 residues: CSAPPSGSIYEQYF. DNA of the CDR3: TGCAGTGCCCCTCCCAGCGGGAGTATTTACGAGCAGTACTTC.

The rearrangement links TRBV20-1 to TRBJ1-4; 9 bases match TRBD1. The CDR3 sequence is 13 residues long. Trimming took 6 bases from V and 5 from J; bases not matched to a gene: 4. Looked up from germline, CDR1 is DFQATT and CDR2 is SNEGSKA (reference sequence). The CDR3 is CSANRGQNEKLFF. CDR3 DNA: TGCAGTGCCAACAGGGGGCAAAATGAAAAACTGTTTTTT.